Below are 14 T cell receptor beta chains sequenced from a single sample in a study of shared clonotypes between healthy human individuals. Repertoires were generated with immunoSEQ multiplex PCR, while TCRdb's copy carries only in-frame clones and drops some. In the table there are around 1.9 million clones, about 92% of which are singletons. Positive CCR7 selection of CD45RO-negative cells yielded the naive CD8 cells, and terminally differentiated effector memory CD45RA+ cells were excluded. Material for sequencing was naive CD8+ T cells from PBMCs. The receptors stem from a man younger than 35 in good health. Some clones in this sample may be carry-over from other donors' samples.

This sequence joins TRBV28 and TRBJ1-1; D remains unclear. The ends were cut back, 3 bases at V and 1 base at J, with 9 bases in the middle. The CDR3 sequence is 14 residues long. The V gene's germline CDR1 is MDHEN and CDR2 SYDVKM. The CDR3 protein is CASSFPWRNTEAFF. CDR3 DNA sequence: TGTGCCAGCAGTTTTCCCTGGCGGAACACTGAAGCTTTCTTT.

The gene calls are TRBV9 and TRBJ2-7, with 11 bases fitting TRBD2. V was pared by 5 bases and J by 6 bases, with 7 bases of the junction left unmatched. The CDR3 runs to 14 residues. Germline loops: CDR1 SGDLS, CDR2 YYNGEE. In DNA, the CDR3 is TGTGCCAGCAGTGCTAGCGGGAGGATGTTCGAGCAGTACTTC. This gives the protein CASSASGRMFEQYF.

The chain uses TRBV5-8 and TRBJ2-7; possible D gene TRBD1, 6 bases. V was clipped by 4 bases and J by 3 bases, with 20 bases between them. The CDR3 loop spans 16 amino acids. Germline assignment: CDR1 SGHTS and CDR2 YDEGEE. The CDR3 loop is CASSEKGQTTIYEQYF. In DNA, the CDR3 is TGTGCCAGCAGCGAAAAAGGACAGACCACCATCTACGAGCAGTACTTC. The full variable domain, rest sourced from reference TRBV5-8 and TRBJ2-7, is EAGVTQSPTHLIKTRGQQATLRCSPISGHTSVYWYQQALGLGLQFLLWYDEGEERNRGNFPPRFSGRQFPNYSSELNVNALELEDSALYLCASSEKGQTTIYEQYFGPGTRLTVT.

The chain carries TRBV4-3 and TRBJ2-3; D is uncertain. The V gene's germline CDR1 is LGHNA and CDR2 YSLEER. CDR3 length equals 17 residues. Trimming removed 1 base from V and 1 base from J, with 15 bases in between. In nucleotides, the CDR3 is TGCGCCAGCAGCCAAGGTAACCATCTTCGGGGCACAGATACGCAGTATTTT. This translates into CASSQGNHLRGTDTQYF.

This clone is a singleton in its sample. The chain has TRBV6-5 and TRBJ2-7, with 8 positions matching TRBD1. CDR1 MNHEY and CDR2 SVGAGI come from the germline V gene. CDR3 size: 16 residues. V trimming: 2 bases; J trimming: 5 bases; junction bases outside the gene matches: 11. The CDR3 region is CASSYLPQGEGNEQYF. The CDR3 coding sequence is TGTGCCAGCAGTTACCTCCCACAGGGGGAAGGCAACGAGCAGTACTTC.

The rearrangement uses TRBV19 and TRBJ1-5; D not resolved. Deletions cut 3 bases from V and 5 bases from J, with 11 bases between. CDR3 length: 14 residues. Per germline, CDR1 LNHDA and CDR2 SQIVND (reference sequence). This CDR3 is CASSIWVRDQPQHF. As DNA, the CDR3 is TGTGCCAGTAGTATTTGGGTGAGGGATCAGCCCCAGCATTTT.

The rearrangement joins TRBV19 to TRBJ2-7; D may be TRBD2 (6 bases). Germline values: CDR1 LNHDA, CDR2 SQIVND (reference sequence). This CDR3 is built from 16 residues. V was clipped by 5 bases and J by 4 bases, with 21 bases between them. DNA of the CDR3: TGTGCCAGTAGTCACAATGGGGGGAGTCCAGGATACGAGCAGTACTTC. This sequence encodes CASSHNGGSPGYEQYF. Complete variable domain (other parts from reference TRBV19 and TRBJ2-7): DGGITQSPKYLFRKEGQNVTLSCEQNLNHDAMYWYRQDPGQGLRLIYYSQIVNDFQKGDIAEGYSVSREKKESFPLTVTSAQKNPTAFYLCASSHNGGSPGYEQYFGPGTRLTVT.

This clone was seen more than once but under ten times. The chain employs TRBV7-9 and TRBJ1-1; possible D gene TRBD1, 6 bases. The CDR3 is 12 residues long. V lost 6 bases, J lost 7 bases, and 12 bases lay in between. Germline V gene sequence: CDR1 SEHNR, CDR2 FQNEAQ (reference sequence). The CDR3 protein is CASRQPGHEAFF. CDR3 sequence (DNA): TGTGCCAGCAGACAACCGGGACATGAAGCTTTCTTT.

The V and J genes are TRBV29-1 and TRBJ1-1; 7 bases are shared with TRBD1. CDR3 size: 12 residues. Germline V gene sequence: CDR1 SQVTM, CDR2 ANQGSEA. The ends lost 6 bases at V and 5 bases at J; junction bases unmatched: 6. The CDR3: CSVATGWTEAFF. The CDR3 DNA reads as TGCAGCGTAGCGACAGGGTGGACTGAAGCTTTCTTT.

The chain carries TRBV7-9 and TRBJ2-1, with D hard to call. Germline V CDR1 and CDR2: SEHNR, FQNEAQ (reference sequence). This CDR3 is 11 amino acids long. With 5 bases removed from V and 8 bases from J, the gap between germline ends came to 7 bases. CDR3 in amino acids: CASSTTYEQFF. CDR3 nucleotides: TGTGCCAGCAGCACTACCTATGAGCAGTTCTTC. Combining the CDR3 with reference TRBV7-9 and TRBJ2-1 gives the whole variable domain DTGVSQNPRHKITKRGQNVTFRCDPISEHNRLYWYRQTLGQGPEFLTYFQNEAQLEKSRLLSDRFSAERPKGSFSTLEIQRTEQGDSAMYLCASSTTYEQFFGPGTRLTVL.

The chain uses TRBV27 and TRBJ1-2; D is possibly TRBD1 (5 bases). This CDR3 contains 14 residues. CDR1 and CDR2 (germline): MNHEY, SMNVEV (reference sequence). Trimming removed 7 bases at V and 8 bases at J, with 20 bases between. The chain's CDR3 is CASNTIGGAKGYTF. The DNA for the CDR3 is TGTGCCAGCAACACAATCGGGGGAGCTAAAGGCTACACCTTC.

As regards this clone: This specimen includes other DNA sequences encoding the same CDR3. The chain uses TRBV28 and TRBJ1-2, with D possibly TRBD1 on 6 matching bases. Germline V gene data show CDR1 as MDHEN and CDR2 as SYDVKM. The V end was cut by 2 bases, the J end by 5 bases, with 9 bases between. The CDR3 has 13 amino acids. CDR3 sequence reads: CASSLGRGYGYTF. The DNA of the CDR3 is TGTGCCAGCAGTTTAGGAAGGGGGTATGGCTACACCTTC.

The genes are TRBV2 and TRBJ2-7; D gene uncertain. Germline CDR1 is SNHLY and CDR2 is FYNNEI. Trimming took 0 bases from V and 2 from J, leaving 14 bases between them. The CDR3 is 16 residues long. In DNA, the CDR3 is TGTGCCAGCAGTGAAGCGCTGGGGTCGGAAACCTACGAGCAGTACTTC. It yields the protein CASSEALGSETYEQYF.

The chain employs TRBV27 and TRBJ2-1; 7 bases are a match to TRBD1. Germline values: CDR1 MNHEY, CDR2 SMNVEV (reference sequence). J gave up 8 bases and V 7 bases, and 20 bases lay outside the gene matches. The CDR3 is made up of 17 amino acids. The CDR3 region is CASTLLPPRQGRDEQFF. CDR3 coding DNA: TGTGCCAGCACCCTCCTGCCCCCCCGACAGGGTCGAGATGAGCAGTTCTTC.